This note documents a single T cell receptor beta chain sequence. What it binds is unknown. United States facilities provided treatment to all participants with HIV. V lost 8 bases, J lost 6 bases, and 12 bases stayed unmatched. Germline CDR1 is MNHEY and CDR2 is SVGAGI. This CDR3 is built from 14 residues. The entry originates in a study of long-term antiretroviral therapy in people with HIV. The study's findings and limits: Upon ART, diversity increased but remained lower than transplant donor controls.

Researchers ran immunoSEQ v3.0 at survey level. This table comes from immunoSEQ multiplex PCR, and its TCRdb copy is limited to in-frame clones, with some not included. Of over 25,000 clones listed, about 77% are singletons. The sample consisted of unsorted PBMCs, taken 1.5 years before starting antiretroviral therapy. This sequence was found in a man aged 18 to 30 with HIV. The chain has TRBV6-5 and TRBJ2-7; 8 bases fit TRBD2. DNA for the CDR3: TGTGCCAGCGGAAAACTCGGGGGGGATGGCGAGCAGTACTTC. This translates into CASGKLGGDGEQYF.